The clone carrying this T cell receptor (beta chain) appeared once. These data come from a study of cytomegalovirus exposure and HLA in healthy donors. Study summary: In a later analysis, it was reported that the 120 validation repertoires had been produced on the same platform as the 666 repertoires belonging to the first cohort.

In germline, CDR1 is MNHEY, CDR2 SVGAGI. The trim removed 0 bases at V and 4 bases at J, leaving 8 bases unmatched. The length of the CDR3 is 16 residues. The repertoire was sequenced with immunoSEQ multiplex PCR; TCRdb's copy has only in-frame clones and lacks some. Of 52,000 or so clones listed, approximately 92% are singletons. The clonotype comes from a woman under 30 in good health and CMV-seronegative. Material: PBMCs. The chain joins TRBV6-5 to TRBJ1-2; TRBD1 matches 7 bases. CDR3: CASSYSRQGVIYGYTF. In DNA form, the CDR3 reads TGTGCCAGCAGTTACTCGCGGCAGGGGGTCATCTATGGCTACACCTTC.